Sequencing of this T cell receptor (beta chain) was carried out in a study of blood T cells in healthy people across ages. A second about 7 to 11 cycle PCR used barcoded and J-beta primers. TCRdb fed the 5' RACE reads into MiXCR, producing one record per CDR3 protein. This sample has about 730,000 distinct CDR3 sequences, with approximately 43% found just once. The CDR3 runs 18 residues. The V segment lost 1 base and the J segment 0 bases; nucleotides outside the gene matches: 6. From germline, CDR1 is LGHDT and CDR2 YNNKEL (reference sequence). The material sequenced was blood. The J gene is TRBJ2-4, the V gene TRBV3-1, with 10 bases that match TRBD2. This TCR was recovered from an older woman in good health. The CDR3 is CASSQAPSGGVAKNIQYF. DNA of the CDR3: TGTGCCAGCAGCCAAGCCCCTAGCGGGGGAGTAGCCAAAAACATTCAGTACTTC.